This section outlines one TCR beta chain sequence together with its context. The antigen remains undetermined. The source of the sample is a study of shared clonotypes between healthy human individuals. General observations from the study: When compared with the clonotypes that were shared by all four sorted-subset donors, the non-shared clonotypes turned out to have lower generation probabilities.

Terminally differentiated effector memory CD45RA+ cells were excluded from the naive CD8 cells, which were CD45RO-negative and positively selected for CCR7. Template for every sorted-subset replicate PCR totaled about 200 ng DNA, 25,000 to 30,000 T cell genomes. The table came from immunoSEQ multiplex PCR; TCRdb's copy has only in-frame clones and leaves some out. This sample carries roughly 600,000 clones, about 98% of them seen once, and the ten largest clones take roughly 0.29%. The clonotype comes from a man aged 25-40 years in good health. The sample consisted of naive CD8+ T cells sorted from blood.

The CDR3 loop is CASSVAQGGYTF. CDR3 DNA sequence: TGTGCCAGCAGCGTAGCTCAGGGGGGCTACACCTTC. The genes are TRBV9 and TRBJ1-2, with D possibly matching TRBD1 (6 bases). The CDR3 has 12 amino acids. V was trimmed by 0 bases and J by 8 bases, leaving 8 bases between them. Per germline, CDR1 SGDLS and CDR2 YYNGEE.